This is a list of T cell receptor beta chains from one sample in a study of blood T cells in healthy people across ages. One entry per CDR3 protein, called by TCRdb with MiXCR from the 5' RACE reads. The sample records around 1,000,000 distinct CDR3 sequences, roughly a quarter being singletons. This same sample was also part of a study on T cells of mothers and their children.

The sample comprised blood. The receptors stem from a girl between 2 and 10 years old in good health. Each CDR3 is given with its conserved first and last residue. Fields, in order: J gene, clone size, D gene, V gene, CDR3 DNA, CDR3 protein. The D gene is left open where the match is weak. Clone size appears in some rows only: once, few, many, or a class for an expanded clone.

J: TRBJ2-1; size: NA; D: NA; V: TRBV2; DNA: TGTGCCAGCAGAAAAACCGAACTAGCCATCCGCTCAGGAGGTGAGCAGTTCTTC; CDR3: CASRKTELAIRSGGEQFF
J: TRBJ2-1; size: many; D: NA; V: TRBV6-2/TRBV6-3; DNA: TGTGCCAGCAGTTACCCGGACGGAATTATTTCCCACAATGAGCAGTTCTTC; CDR3: CASSYPDGIISHNEQFF
J: TRBJ2-5; size: NA; D: NA; V: TRBV5-1; DNA: TGCGCCAGCAGCTTGGGAGGAGGAGCTAGCATGACGAAGACCCAGTACTTC; CDR3: CASSLGGGASMTKTQYF
J: TRBJ2-7; size: few; D: NA; V: TRBV5-1; DNA: TGCGCCAGCAGAAGCCTTTGGGAGCAGTACTTC; CDR3: CASRSLWEQYF
J: TRBJ2-5; size: NA; D: NA; V: TRBV5-5; DNA: TGTGCCAGCAGCTCCGGACCGATTCTCATACAAGAGACCCAGTACTTC; CDR3: CASSSGPILIQETQYF
J: TRBJ2-7; size: few; D: TRBD2; V: TRBV15; DNA: TGTGCCACCAGCAGAGGGGCGGGGGTCTCCTACGAGCAGTACTTC; CDR3: CATSRGAGVSYEQYF
J: TRBJ1-2; size: NA; D: NA; V: TRBV2; DNA: TGTGCCAGCAGGGGGGACGGACAAGGGGGCTACACCTTC; CDR3: CASRGDGQGGYTF
J: TRBJ1-4; size: NA; D: NA; V: TRBV27; DNA: TGTGCCAGCAGTTTAAGGGCAGGGGCGGTATTCGATGAAAAACTGTTTTTT; CDR3: CASSLRAGAVFDEKLFF
J: TRBJ2-5; size: NA; D: TRBD2; V: TRBV29-1; DNA: TGCAGCGTTGATTTGGGGACTAGCGTTCTCCAAGAGACCCAGTACTTC; CDR3: CSVDLGTSVLQETQYF
J: TRBJ2-3; size: NA; D: NA; V: TRBV21-1; DNA: TGTGCCAGCGGGCGGGGCATGCAGTATTTT; CDR3: CASGRGMQYF
J: TRBJ1-2; size: few; D: NA; V: TRBV5-6; DNA: TGTGCCAGCAGCCGTTCGGGTGGGAACTATGGCTACACCTTC; CDR3: CASSRSGGNYGYTF
J: TRBJ1-2; size: NA; D: TRBD1; V: TRBV5-1; DNA: TGCGCCAGCAGCTTGGCCCTGACAGGGGATGGCTACACCTTC; CDR3: CASSLALTGDGYTF
J: TRBJ2-7; size: NA; D: NA; V: TRBV5-1; DNA: TGCGCCAGCAGCTTGCACAGCCTCTACGAGCAGTACTTC; CDR3: CASSLHSLYEQYF
J: TRBJ1-2; size: NA; D: NA; V: TRBV20-1; DNA: TGCAGTGCTAGAGAAAAAGCTCAGCCATATGGCTACACCTTC; CDR3: CSAREKAQPYGYTF
J: TRBJ2-6; size: once; D: NA; V: TRBV28; DNA: TGTGCCAGCAGTCTACCAATTTTCTCTGAGGCCAACGTCCTGACTTTC; CDR3: CASSLPIFSEANVLTF
J: TRBJ1-1; size: NA; D: NA; V: TRBV12-3/TRBV12-4; DNA: TGTGCCAGCACTTTACCGGGGATAGACACTGAAGCTTTCTTT; CDR3: CASTLPGIDTEAFF
J: TRBJ1-5; size: few; D: TRBD1; V: TRBV27; DNA: TGTGCCAGCAGTTCCAGGACAGGGGCGGGATTGCAGCCCCAGCATTTT; CDR3: CASSSRTGAGLQPQHF
J: TRBJ2-4; size: NA; D: NA; V: TRBV20-1; DNA: TGCAGTGCTTATGACCTAGCCAAAAACATTCAGTACTTC; CDR3: CSAYDLAKNIQYF
J: TRBJ2-1; size: NA; D: TRBD2; V: TRBV12-3/TRBV12-4; DNA: TGTGCCAGCAACACATTACTTGCGGGAGCATACAATGAGCAGTTCTTC; CDR3: CASNTLLAGAYNEQFF
J: TRBJ2-7; size: NA; D: TRBD2; V: TRBV27; DNA: TGTGCCAGCAGTTTTGATCGGGGGGGATCCTACGAGCAGTACTTC; CDR3: CASSFDRGGSYEQYF
J: TRBJ1-2; size: few; D: TRBD1; V: TRBV4-1; DNA: TGCGCCAGCAGCCAAATACAGGGGACCTATGGCTACACCTTC; CDR3: CASSQIQGTYGYTF
J: TRBJ2-7; size: once; D: NA; V: TRBV2; DNA: TGTGCCAGCAGTGAATCGTCGCCGGGGGCCAACGAGCAGTACTTC; CDR3: CASSESSPGANEQYF
J: TRBJ2-5; size: NA; D: NA; V: TRBV4-3; DNA: TGCGCCAGCAGCCAAGAATCACTGGGAGAGACCCAGTACTTC; CDR3: CASSQESLGETQYF
J: TRBJ2-5; size: NA; D: TRBD2; V: TRBV28; DNA: TGTGCCAGCAGTTCCTCCCTAACCGGGACTAGCGGGAGAACCCAAGAGACCCAGTACTTC; CDR3: CASSSSLTGTSGRTQETQYF
J: TRBJ2-3; size: few; D: NA; V: TRBV7-3; DNA: TGTGCCAGCAGCTTAATACCGTACGATACGCAGTATTTT; CDR3: CASSLIPYDTQYF
J: TRBJ1-4; size: NA; D: NA; V: TRBV7-9; DNA: TGTGCCAGCAGCTTAGGCAGAACGGATGAAAAACTGTTTTTT; CDR3: CASSLGRTDEKLFF
J: TRBJ2-1; size: NA; D: NA; V: TRBV5-4; DNA: TGTGCCAGCAGCCCTCCCCAACGCTCCTACAATGAGCAGTTCTTC; CDR3: CASSPPQRSYNEQFF
J: TRBJ2-1; size: few; D: NA; V: TRBV4-1; DNA: TGCGCCAGCAGCCAGGACCGGGACTTCCCGTTCTTC; CDR3: CASSQDRDFPFF
J: TRBJ2-1; size: few; D: TRBD1; V: TRBV7-3; DNA: TGTGCCAGCAGCTCTCCTTCCGGGACAGCAAACAATGAGCAGTTCTTC; CDR3: CASSSPSGTANNEQFF
J: TRBJ2-5; size: NA; D: NA; V: TRBV20-1; DNA: TGCAGTGCTAGCCCGGGACTAGCAGGGGGCCAGACCCAGTACTTC; CDR3: CSASPGLAGGQTQYF
J: TRBJ1-2; size: few; D: TRBD1; V: TRBV13; DNA: TGTGCCAGCAGGGGACAGGGGGCGTCCGGCTACACCTTC; CDR3: CASRGQGASGYTF
J: TRBJ2-1; size: NA; D: TRBD1; V: TRBV11-2; DNA: TGTGCCAGCAGCTTAGTATTGAACAGGGGATCGGATGAGCAGTTCTTC; CDR3: CASSLVLNRGSDEQFF
J: TRBJ1-1; size: few; D: NA; V: TRBV7-6; DNA: TGTGCCAGCAGCTTTCGGGGGGCGGAAGCTTTCTTT; CDR3: CASSFRGAEAFF
J: TRBJ2-1; size: NA; D: NA; V: TRBV6-2/TRBV6-3; DNA: TGTGCCAGCAGTTACTCGAGCGGCCGCCTTAAATTTATCCTCAGAGACAATGAGCAGTTCTTC; CDR3: CASSYSSGRLKFILRDNEQFF